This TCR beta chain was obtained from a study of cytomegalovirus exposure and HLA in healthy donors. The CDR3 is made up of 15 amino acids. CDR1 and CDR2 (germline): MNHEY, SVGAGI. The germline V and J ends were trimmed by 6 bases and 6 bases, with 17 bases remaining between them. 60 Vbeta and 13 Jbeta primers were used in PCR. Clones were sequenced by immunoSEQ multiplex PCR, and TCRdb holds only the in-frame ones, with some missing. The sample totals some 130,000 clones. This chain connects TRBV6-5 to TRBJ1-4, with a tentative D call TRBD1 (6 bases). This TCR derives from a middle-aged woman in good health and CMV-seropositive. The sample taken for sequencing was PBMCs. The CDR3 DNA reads TGTGCCAGCAGGCCGCGTGGAGGGGGGGATGAAAAACTGTTTTTT. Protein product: CASRPRGGGDEKLFF.